This TCR beta chain is drawn from a study of T cell responses to AZD1222 COVID-19 vaccine. Using immunoSEQ multiplex PCR, the repertoire was profiled, and TCRdb retains in-frame clones only, with some absent. This table has fewer than 85,000 clones, about 88% appearing once. This CDR3 contains 15 residues. Germline V CDR1 and CDR2: SGHTA, FQGNSA. Trimming pared 3 bases from V and 2 bases from J, leaving 10 bases between. This receptor was taken from an adult who received the MenACWY meningococcal vaccine as a control. J is TRBJ2-2 and V is TRBV7-2; D possibly corresponds to TRBD2 (5 bases). The starting material was peripheral blood, obtained 28 days after the second dose of the MenACWY control vaccine. CDR3 DNA sequence: TGTGCCAGCAGCTTCTTGGGAGTTAACACCGGGGAGCTGTTTTTT. Translating it yields CASSFLGVNTGELFF.